Following are 30 T cell receptor beta chains from one sample sequenced in a study of early stage breast cancer tumors. The method was immunoSEQ multiplex PCR; TCRdb's version includes in-frame clones alone and lacks a portion of them. The sample consists of some 41,000 clones, 55% to 75% of them appearing once. Sequencing used blood. The origin of the receptors is a person aged 50-59 years with breast cancer.

The chain links TRBV7-9 to TRBJ2-7; 12 positions agree with TRBD1. This CDR3 has 16 residues. Germline CDR1 and CDR2: SEHNR and FQNEAQ (reference sequence). Germline trimming cut 2 bases from V and 3 bases from J; bases unmatched to any gene: 5. The CDR3 protein is CASSLSRDRGLYEQYF. The DNA for the CDR3 is TGTGCCAGCAGCTTATCCCGGGACAGGGGGCTCTACGAGCAGTACTTC. Using reference TRBV7-9 and TRBJ2-7 for the parts outside the CDR3, the full variable domain is DTGVSQNPRHKITKRGQNVTFRCDPISEHNRLYWYRQTLGQGPEFLTYFQNEAQLEKSRLLSDRFSAERPKGSFSTLEIQRTEQGDSAMYLCASSLSRDRGLYEQYFGPGTRLTVT.

The rearrangement links TRBV5-6 to TRBJ1-2, with a possible D match to TRBD1 (5 bases). Per the germline V gene, CDR1 is SGHDT and CDR2 is YYEEEE. The germline V and J ends were trimmed by 7 bases and 3 bases, with 13 bases remaining between them. The CDR3 is 13 amino acids. CDR3 sequence (DNA): TGTGCCAGCGGCAGGGAAATCGACTATGGCTACACCTTC. This gives the protein CASGREIDYGYTF.

The chain has TRBV14 and TRBJ2-1; no reliable D call. The CDR3 loop spans 17 amino acids. Germline CDR1 reads SGHDN; CDR2 reads FVKESK. Trimming cost V 2 bases and J 0 bases, with 14 bases left between them. The CDR3 region has the DNA TGTGCCAGCAGCCAATTGCCAACCCGGAGCTCCTACAATGAGCAGTTCTTC. This codes for CASSQLPTRSSYNEQFF.

This clone was detected once. This chain joins TRBV9 and TRBJ1-5; the match to TRBD1 covers 7 bases. CDR1 is SGDLS, CDR2 YYNGEE, per germline. The CDR3 sequence is 16 residues long. V shed 3 bases, J shed 2 bases, and the junction held 8 bases outside the gene matches. CDR3 amino acids: CASSAGGDSRNQPQHF. The CDR3, as DNA: TGTGCCAGCAGCGCAGGGGGAGACAGTCGCAATCAGCCCCAGCATTTT.

This clone was detected only once. The V gene is TRBV5-1, the J gene TRBJ1-4, with D uncertain. Trimming removed 5 bases at V and 0 bases at J, with 5 bases between. Germline V gene sequence: CDR1 SGHRS, CDR2 YFSETQ. CDR3 size: 13 residues. CDR3: CASRAATNEKLFF. CDR3 bases: TGCGCCAGCAGGGCAGCAACTAATGAAAAACTGTTTTTT.

This clone occurred once. V gene TRBV6-1 combines with J gene TRBJ2-7; tentatively, D is TRBD1 (6 bases). V shed 2 bases and J shed 2 bases, with 16 bases lying between them. The CDR3 has 16 residues. Germline CDR1 MNHNS, CDR2 SASEGT. Written as DNA, the CDR3 is TGTGCCAGCAGTGAAACTCCGGACAGATTGCCCTACGAGCAGTACGTC. The encoded protein is CASSETPDRLPYEQYV.

This clone was found once. The chain joins TRBV13 to TRBJ1-5; TRBD1 matches 7 bases. The CDR3 runs to 19 residues. Germline loops: CDR1 PRHDT, CDR2 FYEKMQ (reference sequence). V lost 5 bases and J lost 6; bases outside the gene matches: 22. CDR3 residues: CASSPEETGICIRAQPQHF. As DNA, the CDR3 is TGTGCCAGCAGCCCAGAAGAGACAGGGATTTGTATTAGGGCTCAGCCCCAGCATTTT.

This rearrangement joins TRBV11-3 to TRBJ2-7; D possibly corresponds to TRBD1 (5 bases). The CDR3 is made up of 14 amino acids. The V gene's germline CDR1 is SGHNT and CDR2 YENEEA. V was cut by 3 bases and J by 2 bases, with 11 bases left in between. The CDR3 DNA follows: TGTGCCAGCAGCTTCGGAGACAGTCCCTACGAGCAGTACTTC. This encodes CASSFGDSPYEQYF.

This clone has a handful of counts. J is TRBJ1-4 and V is TRBV5-6; D not certain. Trimming shortened V by 0 bases and J by 4 bases, and 10 bases separated the two germline ends. Germline CDR1 reads SGHDT; CDR2 reads YYEEEE. This CDR3 is 15 amino acids long. CDR3 in amino acids: CASSLGPNLNEKLFF. DNA for the CDR3: TGTGCCAGCAGCTTGGGTCCTAACCTTAATGAAAAACTGTTTTTT.

This clone was seen a few times. This chain connects TRBV21-1 to TRBJ1-6. TRBV21-1 has pseudogene status. The CDR3 runs to 11 residues. The CDR3 protein is CAIYPSSPLHF. The CDR3, as DNA: TGTGCCATCTATCCGTCCTCACCCCTCCACTTT.

The V and J genes are TRBV29-1 and TRBJ2-3, with D possibly being TRBD1 (5 bases). Germline assignment: CDR1 SQVTM and CDR2 ANQGSEA. The germline V and J ends were trimmed by 3 bases and 2 bases, with 24 bases remaining between them. The length of the CDR3 is 18 residues. CDR3 loop: CSVESTRSIRGSTDTQYF. The CDR3 DNA sequence: TGCAGCGTTGAGTCAACCCGGTCGATTAGGGGTTCCACAGATACGCAGTATTTT.

V and J are TRBV25-1 and TRBJ2-1; TRBD1 matches at 11 bases. With 5 bases clipped from V and 5 bases from J, the junction kept 2 bases outside the gene matches. Germline CDR1 MGHDK, CDR2 SYGVNS. CDR3 length: 14 residues. The CDR3 nucleotides read TGTGCCAGCAGTCGGACAGGGGGCCACAATGAGCAGTTCTTC. Translation: CASSRTGGHNEQFF.

The chain carries TRBV5-6 and TRBJ2-1; TRBD1 matches at 7 bases. Germline lookup yields CDR1 SGHDT and CDR2 YYEEEE. J lost 7 bases, V lost 6 bases, and 7 bases had no gene match. The CDR3 is 13 residues long. As DNA, the CDR3 is TGTGCCAGCATGGAGACAGGGAAAAATGAGCAGTTCTTC. It specifies CASMETGKNEQFF.

V is TRBV19 and J is TRBJ2-5, with 7 bases lining up with TRBD1. CDR3 length: 14 amino acids. V was pared by 4 bases and J by 9 bases, with 11 bases of the junction left unmatched. Germline lookup yields CDR1 LNHDA and CDR2 SQIVND (reference sequence). CDR3 in amino acids: CASSTPNRGVAQYF. As DNA, the CDR3 is TGTGCCAGTAGTACCCCTAACAGGGGAGTAGCCCAGTACTTC.

J is TRBJ1-4 and V is TRBV4-1; TRBD1 matches 7 bases. The CDR3 has 13 amino acids. Unmatched junction bases numbered 1, after V lost 1 base and J lost 8 bases. The germline V gene encodes CDR1 MGHRA and CDR2 YSYEKL. The CDR3 bases are TGCGCCAGCAGCCAAGCAGGGGGAGAAAAACTGTTTTTT. Its protein product is CASSQAGGEKLFF.

The V gene is TRBV5-1, the J gene TRBJ2-3; TRBD2 matches 9 bases. Germline CDR1 reads SGHRS; CDR2 reads YFSETQ. The CDR3 totals 14 residues. The J segment lost 3 bases and the V segment lost 4 bases, leaving 3 bases of the junction unmatched. The CDR3 reads CASSGGGETDTQYF. CDR3 sequence (DNA): TGCGCCAGCAGCGGCGGGGGGGAGACAGATACGCAGTATTTT.

The chain recombines TRBV5-6 with TRBJ2-5; the D gene is possibly TRBD1 (7 bases). The germline V gene encodes CDR1 SGHDT and CDR2 YYEEEE. This CDR3 comprises 15 residues. The V gene lost 4 bases and the J gene lost 5 bases, with 18 bases spanning the gap. CDR3 sequence: CASSRGTALPETQYF. CDR3 in DNA: TGTGCCAGCAGCCGGGGGACAGCCCTCCCGGAGACCCAGTACTTC. Using reference TRBV5-6 and TRBJ2-5 for the parts outside the CDR3, the full variable domain is DAGVTQSPTHLIKTRGQQVTLRCSPKSGHDTVSWYQQALGQGPQFIFQYYEEEERQRGNFPDRFSGHQFPNYSSELNVNALLLGDSALYLCASSRGTALPETQYFGPGTRLLVL.

The chain combines TRBV7-9 with TRBJ2-3, with 7 bases aligning to TRBD1. Germline V lookup: CDR1 SEHNR, CDR2 FQNEAQ (reference sequence). The CDR3 totals 13 residues. J was trimmed by 6 bases and V by 8 bases; bases with no gene match: 8. The CDR3 region is CASSTGVGDTQYF. CDR3 DNA sequence: TGTGCCAGCTCAACAGGGGTAGGGGATACGCAGTATTTT. Drawing the rest from reference TRBV7-9 and TRBJ2-3, the complete variable domain is DTGVSQNPRHKITKRGQNVTFRCDPISEHNRLYWYRQTLGQGPEFLTYFQNEAQLEKSRLLSDRFSAERPKGSFSTLEIQRTEQGDSAMYLCASSTGVGDTQYFGPGTRLTVL.

Only one count was recorded for this clone. The CDR3: CASRLQGAGANVLTF. In nucleotides, the CDR3 is TGTGCCAGCAGGCTACAGGGCGCGGGGGCCAACGTCCTGACTTTC. The chain uses TRBV6-1 and TRBJ2-6; tentative D call: TRBD1 (6 bases). CDR1 is MNHNS, CDR2 SASEGT, per germline. Trimming took 6 bases from V and 4 from J, leaving 13 bases between them. The CDR3 loop spans 15 amino acids.

This clone turned up a few times. J is TRBJ1-1 and V is TRBV14; D ambiguous. The germline V and J ends were trimmed by 1 base and 11 bases, with 11 bases remaining between them. The CDR3 has 12 amino acids. Germline V gene sequence: CDR1 SGHDN, CDR2 FVKESK. CDR3 loop: CASSQASSMAFF. Here the CDR3 DNA reads TGTGCCAGCAGCCAAGCGAGCTCTATGGCTTTCTTT.

The sample holds a few counts of this clone. V and J are TRBV9 and TRBJ2-1; TRBD2 might be the D (5 bases). With 5 bases removed from V and 8 bases from J, the gap between germline ends came to 17 bases. CDR3 size: 14 residues. Germline V gene lookup returns CDR1 SGDLS and CDR2 YYNGEE. CDR3 DNA: TGTGCCAGCAGGGAATCGGACTCGTCCTATGAGCAGTTCTTC. Amino acid sequence: CASRESDSSYEQFF. The full variable domain, rest sourced from reference TRBV9 and TRBJ2-1, is DSGVTQTPKHLITATGQRVTLRCSPRSGDLSVYWYQQSLDQGLQFLIQYYNGEERAKGNILERFSAQQFPDLHSELNLSSLELGDSALYFCASRESDSSYEQFFGPGTRLTVL.

The chain has TRBV7-2 and TRBJ2-3; weak D call: TRBD2 (6 bases). The V gene lost 5 bases and the J gene lost 2 bases, with 14 bases spanning the gap. The length of the CDR3 is 15 residues. From germline, CDR1 is SGHTA and CDR2 FQGNSA. CDR3 in amino acids: CASSRVEGFTDTQYF. In nucleotides, the CDR3 is TGTGCCAGCAGCCGAGTGGAGGGTTTCACAGATACGCAGTATTTT.

The genes are TRBV6-6 and TRBJ2-7; TRBD1 is a possible D gene (6 bases). This CDR3 region has 14 residues. Trimming cost V 5 bases and J 2 bases, with 13 bases left between them. Germline values: CDR1 MNHNY, CDR2 SVGAGI (reference sequence). CDR3 residues: CASSRDTHTYEQYF. The CDR3 DNA is TGTGCCAGCAGTCGGGACACCCACACCTACGAGCAGTACTTC.

This chain connects TRBV6-1 to TRBJ1-1; D gene unclear. This CDR3 comprises 15 residues. The germline V and J ends were trimmed by 2 bases and 9 bases, with 19 bases remaining between them. CDR1 is MNHNS and CDR2 is SASEGT in the germline V gene. The CDR3: CASSEPKNGEFKAFF. The CDR3 DNA follows: TGTGCCAGCAGTGAACCAAAAAATGGGGAGTTTAAAGCTTTCTTT.

The chain couples TRBV19 to TRBJ1-1; 8 bases line up with TRBD1. V shed 5 bases and J 1 base; nucleotides not matched to a gene: 3. The CDR3 length is 14 residues. Germline CDR1 is LNHDA and CDR2 is SQIVND (reference sequence). CDR3 DNA sequence: TGTGCCAGTAGTCGACAGGGGCGGAACACTGAAGCTTTCTTT. It yields the protein CASSRQGRNTEAFF.

The rearrangement uses TRBV4-3 and TRBJ2-3; the match to TRBD1 covers 7 bases. With V trimmed by 0 bases and J by 3 bases, 3 bases remained unmatched. Germline V gene sequence: CDR1 LGHNA, CDR2 YSLEER. CDR3 length: 15 residues. CDR3 nucleotide sequence: TGCGCCAGCAGCCAAGATCAGACAGGGACAGATACGCAGTATTTT. Translated: CASSQDQTGTDTQYF.

The chain links TRBV6-1 to TRBJ1-5; 9 bases map to TRBD1. CDR3 length: 15 residues. Per the germline V gene, CDR1 is MNHNS and CDR2 is SASEGT. V was pared by 5 bases and J by 6 bases, with 8 bases of the junction left unmatched. The CDR3 nucleotides are TGTGCCAGCAGTACCCCCGGACAGGGGATTCAGCCCCAGCATTTT. Encoded protein: CASSTPGQGIQPQHF.

The chain has TRBV19 and TRBJ2-3; 7 bases fit TRBD1. CDR1 is LNHDA and CDR2 is SQIVND in the germline V gene (reference sequence). The CDR3 totals 13 residues. V dropped 2 bases and J dropped 4; count of bases not matched to a gene: 0. CDR3 nucleotide sequence: TGTGCCAGTAGTATAACAGGGGCAGATACGCAGTATTTT. This sequence encodes CASSITGADTQYF.

The chain joins TRBV5-5 to TRBJ1-1, with a weak D call TRBD1 (5 bases). V lost 0 bases, J lost 4 bases, and 19 bases lay in between. Germline assignment: CDR1 SGHKS and CDR2 YYEKEE (reference sequence). The CDR3 is 17 residues long. CDR3 sequence: CASSLVSVPGQTTEAFF. The CDR3 DNA reads as TGTGCCAGCAGCTTGGTCTCGGTACCAGGGCAGACCACTGAAGCTTTCTTT.

Only one count was recorded for this clone. CDR3 bases: TGTGCCAGCAGTGACGTGGCGCGGGAGGGCGAGCAGTACGTC. Amino acid sequence: CASSDVAREGEQYV. This chain links TRBV6-4 with TRBJ2-7; 9 bases are shared with TRBD2. Germline CDR1 reads MRHNA; CDR2 reads SNTAGT. V shed 2 bases, J shed 6 bases, and the junction held 5 bases outside the gene matches. The CDR3 extends over 14 amino acids.